This TCR beta chain was documented in a study of cytomegalovirus exposure and HLA in healthy donors (dated by TCRdb to about 2017). At the level of the whole study: In an earlier analysis of roughly 590 of the donors, less than 350 Gb of sequence data and some 120 million unique TCR beta sequences from roughly 190 million T cells were reported. An early release covering 500 to 750 HLA-typed donors comprised around 300 gigabases of sequencing data and tens of millions of unique TCR sequences. Of the 398 genotyped donors, less than 85% were placed in the genetic ancestry cluster associated with self-reported Caucasian donors. The study was designed to test whether signatures of past pathogen exposure could be identified by cataloging public T cell receptors. The study used immunosequencing to profile the T cell repertoires of hundreds of subjects and linked those repertoires to cytomegalovirus serostatus. Besides the first cohort of 666 subjects, a separate validation cohort made up of 120 different subjects was used. The study combined high-throughput TCR immunosequencing, statistical association of individual TCRs with disease status, and machine learning to predict cytomegalovirus infection status. To study patterns of TCR occurrence, a later analysis re-analyzed previously published TCR beta repertoires from more than 550 donors and added high-resolution HLA genotyping. The later analysis used no new phenotypic data to find candidate immune exposures, relying instead on TCR beta sequences and their occurrence across donors. An earlier analysis of approximately 630 of the donors applied high-throughput TCR beta sequencing to assess whether each TCR beta V gene segment acted as functional or pseudogenic. Donor age, sex, ethnicity and CMV serostatus were compiled alongside the repertoire data. A later genetic analysis used genome-wide SNP genotypes for about 65% of the roughly 700 donors, treating that subset as a discovery cohort. Every repertoire in the discovery cohort had been generated on one and the same sequencing platform. HLA typing covered class I and class II loci at four-digit resolution. Typing coverage differed by locus: A, B, C, DRB1 and DQB1 were typed in roughly 620-630 donors, DQA1 in 500 to 550, DPA1 in 600 to 610, and DPB1 in 450 to 480. Four to six DR-DQ haplotypes were handled as single units for association and clustering, since linkage in the cohort was strong. Across around 400 genotyped donors of the cohort, an average of about 220,000 unique TCR beta nucleotide sequences per donor were sequenced, and around 20% of those sequences were non-productive.

A word on this clone: This receptor's antigen is unknown. The input lacks base qualities; no much larger clone sits a single base away.

Library method: the immunoSEQ multiplex PCR assay. A mixture of 60 forward primers for TCR Vbeta segments and 13 reverse primers for TCR Jbeta segments was used in the multiplex PCR. The CDR3 region of rearranged TCR beta genes was amplified from genomic DNA with a multiplex PCR assay. Amplified TCR beta libraries were sequenced as 87-base-pair reads on the Illumina HiSeq System. The study's own analysis went as follows. In a later analysis, roughly 80 million unique TCR beta chains were counted across the approximately 640 repertoires, and roughly 11 million of these chains were shared by at least two donors. To remove PCR and sequencing errors, raw reads were error-corrected and collapsed into unique sequences using a nearest-neighbor algorithm that merged closely related sequences. CDR3 sequences were aligned to IMGT reference sequences to assign V, D and J gene segments. For a sequence to be retained, at least a six-nucleotide match to both a V gene segment and a J gene segment was required. A rearrangement counted as productive if the CDR3 had no stop codons and remained in frame with V and J, and every other rearrangement counted as non-productive. CDR3 was defined according to IMGT convention as the region running from the second conserved V-encoded cysteine to the conserved J-encoded phenylalanine. In an earlier analysis of approximately 590 of the donors, sequences lacking an unambiguous match to a single V gene segment were excluded. In an earlier analysis of approximately 590 of the donors, V segments were called functional above 56.7% productive rearrangements and were called segregating when the between-donor standard deviation exceeded 5%. A statistical classification framework was built to diagnose cytomegalovirus status from the catalog of TCR beta chain sequences. In a later analysis, TCR nucleotide sequences were compared against IMGT/GENE-DB human TR gene sequences so that V and J genes could be assigned. The TCRdist pipeline was used in a later analysis to assign CDR3 sequences and most-parsimonious VDJ recombination scenarios. In a later analysis, each TCR beta chain was defined by its CDR3 amino acid sequence together with its V-gene family, and reads without a unique V-gene family were excluded. In a later analysis, 550 to 650 highly shared, low-generation-probability nucleotide sequences were removed to address suspected cross-contamination and a sequencing artifact. For each public chain, a later analysis derived a clonal expansion index from normalized ranks of inferred template counts within each repertoire. Generation probabilities in a later analysis came from a VDJ recombination model fitted to out-of-frame rearrangements, and those results were checked against IGoR. A later analysis scored TCR-TCR, TCR-HLA and TCR-CMV co-occurrence with hypergeometric tests, applying a repertoire-size bias correction to TCR pairs. A later analysis estimated false discovery rates by permuting HLA or CMV assignments 20 times. In a later analysis, co-occurring TCRs were grouped using DBSCAN, and TCRdist sequence similarity was added for clustering within HLA-allele-positive subsets. Repertoires with fewer than 30,000 or more than 120,000 public chains, plus five repertoires with anomalous nucleotide sharing, were excluded from co-occurrence clustering. In TCRdb, the immuneACCESS table is reduced to in-frame sequences with V and J assigned. These tables do not hold every clone; where another copy was compared, an unresolved V gene accounts for under half, and the others remain unexplained. The DNA was the basis for D and trimming; V, J and clone size are from that table. The table for this sample lists about 190,000 clones; 70% to 75% of them were counted only once. In total, the top ten clones hold approximately 2.8% of the sample.

The full study reports these points: HLA typing was unavailable for some donors at each locus, so association tests used only the typed subset. In vitro tests confirmed that a few of the cytomegalovirus-associated TCR beta chains recognize cytomegalovirus antigens. In the study, some 160 TCR beta chains were listed as associated with cytomegalovirus. The classifier was reported to diagnose cytomegalovirus status with high specificity and sensitivity in both the original cohort and the validation cohort. In a later analysis, several top co-occurrence clusters were reported to appear linked to parvovirus B19, influenza, CMV and Epstein-Barr virus. In an earlier analysis of 450 to 750 of the donors, most TCR beta V segments appeared in productive rearrangements about 90% or about 30% of the time, broadly matching IMGT annotations. Compared with the approximately 600-donor mean, donors in an Asian-associated ancestry cluster had fewer N-insertions in productive TCRs, according to a later genetic analysis. In a later genetic analysis, a missense DCLRE1C variant was associated with V-gene and J-gene trimming of TCR beta chains, and the association was replicated in an independent cohort. In a later analysis, TCR association rates were found to vary across HLA loci, with the most associated TCRs seen for DRB1 alleles and the fewest for HLA-C alleles. Assigning TCR associations to individual alleles was difficult when HLA alleles, especially DR and DQ, strongly co-occurred. The earlier analysis of some 560 of the donors excluded over 15 rarely observed V segments, including chromosome 9 orphons, because counts were too low. A further reported finding was that TCR beta sequences accurately predicted the HLA-A and HLA-B alleles for most subjects in the first cohort. The cohort was sequenced for TCR beta chains only, and without alpha or paired-chain data the features that could be detected were limited. It was suggested by the authors that the approach could potentially be generalized to other disease states and immunological phenotypes. Linkage disequilibrium might explain the correlated functional status among segregating V segments, but an unknown experimental factor could not be ruled out. Specific HLA alleles were associated with some 15,000 TCR beta sequences at a false discovery rate of 0.05 in a later analysis. According to a later analysis, most CMV-associated TCR beta chains appeared to be HLA-restricted, and the HLA associations seemed to be driven largely by CMV exposure. A later analysis found that HLA-associated TCR beta chains were more clonally expanded and had lower generation probabilities than equally common non-associated chains. The presence/absence analyses assumed that sequencing depth was roughly uniform across donors, and that assumption may not be true. Immune exposure information for the cohort was limited to CMV serostatus. A cluster of highly shared sequence variants was judged likely to represent a technical artifact of the sequencing pipeline. Across donors, most TCR sequences were observed very rarely, whereas some public TCRs were present in many individuals.

The cohort was made up of around 720 healthy bone marrow donors. Cohort members were all nominally healthy when sampled, although unrecorded immune exposures were likely present. The donor was CMV seropositive and was included in the group of 250 to 300 seropositive cohort members. Every donor gave a peripheral blood sample, and the peripheral blood mononuclear cells from that sample were used for TCR beta sequencing. Genomic DNA was extracted from the blood cell samples with the Qiagen DNeasy Blood Extraction Kit. The sequenced sample consisted of PBMCs. This TCR derives from a woman in her thirties in good health and CMV-seropositive.

The CDR3 protein is CASSLGLAQETQYF. The nucleotides read TGTGCCAGTAGTCTTGGACTTGCCCAAGAGACCCAGTACTTC. This chain joins TRBV19 to TRBJ2-5; D gene: possibly TRBD2, on 5 matching bases. From the cysteine up to the phenylalanine, the CDR3 has a length of 14 residues. Here the CDR3 DNA is all that survives: 42 bases in frame from base 1. The germline V gene encodes CDR1 LNHDA and CDR2 SQIVND (reference sequence). V is shortened by 5 bases, J by 1 base, and the region joining them spans 11 bases.